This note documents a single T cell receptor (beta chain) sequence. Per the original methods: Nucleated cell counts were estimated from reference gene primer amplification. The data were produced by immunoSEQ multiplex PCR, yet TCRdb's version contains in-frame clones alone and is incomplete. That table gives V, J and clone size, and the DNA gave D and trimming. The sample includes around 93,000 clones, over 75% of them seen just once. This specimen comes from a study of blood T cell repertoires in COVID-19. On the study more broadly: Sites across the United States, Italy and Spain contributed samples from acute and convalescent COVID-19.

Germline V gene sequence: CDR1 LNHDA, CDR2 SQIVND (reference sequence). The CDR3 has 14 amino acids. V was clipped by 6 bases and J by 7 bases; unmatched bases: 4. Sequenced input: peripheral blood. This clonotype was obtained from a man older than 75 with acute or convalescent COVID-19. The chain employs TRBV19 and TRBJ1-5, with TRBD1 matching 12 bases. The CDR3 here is CASSGTGGRQPQHF. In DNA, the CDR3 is TGTGCCAGTAGCGGGACAGGGGGCCGGCAGCCCCAGCATTTT.